This T cell receptor (beta chain) originates from a study of read filtering for tumor transcriptome and immune sequencing. Turning to the study itself: After DNase treatment, RNA was made into whole-transcriptome libraries.

Overall study results and limits: Correlation between methods rose after single-read clonotypes were removed.

The V gene end was trimmed by 8 bases and the J gene end by 4 bases; junction bases not matched to a gene: 6. This CDR3 contains 13 residues. From germline, CDR1 is MNHNS and CDR2 SASEGT. The library was built from roughly 400 ng RNA with molecular barcoded adaptors for alpha/delta and beta/gamma chains. TCRdb processed the reads anew with MiXCR; each CDR3 protein has one entry. The table lists tens of thousands of distinct CDR3 sequences, approximately 21% of them singletons. A note on this clonotype: Its target is not known. This may stem from a read error, because a much larger clone lies one nucleotide away.

The chain combines TRBV6-1 with TRBJ1-1; 8 bases match TRBD1. The sequenced sample was a population of CD138-negative cells sorted from bone marrow. The TCR comes from a donor at least 40 years old with multiple myeloma. For the CDR3, the DNA is TGTGCCAGCGGTGCCACAGGGGGCACTGAAGCTTTCTTT. It is translated as CASGATGGTEAFF.